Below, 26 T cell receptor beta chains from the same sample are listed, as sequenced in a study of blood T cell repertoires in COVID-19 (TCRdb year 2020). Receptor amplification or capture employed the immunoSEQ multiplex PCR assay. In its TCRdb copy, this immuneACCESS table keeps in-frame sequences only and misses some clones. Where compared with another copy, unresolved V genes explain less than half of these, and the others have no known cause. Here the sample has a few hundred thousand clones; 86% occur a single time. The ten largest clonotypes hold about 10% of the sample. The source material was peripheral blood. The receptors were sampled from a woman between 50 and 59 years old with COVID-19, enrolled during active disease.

The CDR3 DNA reads TGTGCCAGCAGTCTAAGTTGGGCCAACGTCCTGACTTTC. Encoded protein: CASSLSWANVLTF. The chain combines TRBV28 with TRBJ2-6; D ambiguous. V was clipped by 5 bases and J by 5 bases, with 7 bases between them. Germline V lookup: CDR1 MDHEN, CDR2 SYDVKM. This CDR3 contains 13 residues. The variable domain in full, completed from reference TRBV28 and TRBJ2-6, reads DVKVTQSSRYLVKRTGEKVFLECVQDMDHENMFWYRQDPGLGLRLIYFSYDVKMKEKGDIPEGYSVSREKKERFSLILESASTNQTSMYLCASSLSWANVLTFGAGSRLTVL.

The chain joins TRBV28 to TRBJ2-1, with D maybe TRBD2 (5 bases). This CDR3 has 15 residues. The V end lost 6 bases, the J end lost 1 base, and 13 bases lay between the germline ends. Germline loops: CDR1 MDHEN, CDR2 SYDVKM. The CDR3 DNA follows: TGTGCCAGCAGCCCTACTAGGAGGTCCTACAATGAGCAGTTCTTC. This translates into CASSPTRRSYNEQFF. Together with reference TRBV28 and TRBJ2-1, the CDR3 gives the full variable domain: DVKVTQSSRYLVKRTGEKVFLECVQDMDHENMFWYRQDPGLGLRLIYFSYDVKMKEKGDIPEGYSVSREKKERFSLILESASTNQTSMYLCASSPTRRSYNEQFFGPGTRLTVL.

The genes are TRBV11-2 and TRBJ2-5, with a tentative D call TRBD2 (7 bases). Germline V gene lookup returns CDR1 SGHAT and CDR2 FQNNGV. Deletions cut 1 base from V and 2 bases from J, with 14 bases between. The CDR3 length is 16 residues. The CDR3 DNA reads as TGTGCCAGCAGCTTAGTACAGGGAGGGCCACAAGAGACCCAGTACTTC. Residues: CASSLVQGGPQETQYF.

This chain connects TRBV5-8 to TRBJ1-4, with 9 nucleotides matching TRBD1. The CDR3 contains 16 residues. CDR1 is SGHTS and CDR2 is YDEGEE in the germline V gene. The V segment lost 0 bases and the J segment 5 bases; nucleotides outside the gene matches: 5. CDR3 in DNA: TGTGCCAGCAGCTTGGTTGGGACAGGGAGGAATGAAAAACTGTTTTTT. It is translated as CASSLVGTGRNEKLFF.

The CDR3 sequence: CASSGRWGQVNSPLHF. CDR3 DNA sequence: TGTGCCAGCAGCGGGAGATGGGGACAGGTGAATTCACCCCTCCACTTT. The chain carries TRBV7-9 and TRBJ1-6, with 8 bases that match TRBD1. Germline lookup yields CDR1 SEHNR and CDR2 FQNEAQ (reference sequence). Losses at the gene ends were 5 bases for V and 7 bases for J; bases not matched to a gene: 10. The CDR3 loop spans 16 amino acids.

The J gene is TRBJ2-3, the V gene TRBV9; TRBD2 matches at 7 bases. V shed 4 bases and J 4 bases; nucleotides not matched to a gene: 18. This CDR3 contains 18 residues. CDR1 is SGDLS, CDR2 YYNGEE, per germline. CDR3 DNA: TGTGCCAGCAGCTCCCGATGGTTAAGTGGGGGGAGGGCAGATACGCAGTATTTT. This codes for CASSSRWLSGGRADTQYF.

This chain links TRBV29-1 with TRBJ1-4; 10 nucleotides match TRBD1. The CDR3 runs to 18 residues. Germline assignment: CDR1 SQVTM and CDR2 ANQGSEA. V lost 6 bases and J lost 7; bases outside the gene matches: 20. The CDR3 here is CSVYRGQGGYDSSEKLFF. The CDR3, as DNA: TGCAGCGTCTATCGAGGACAGGGGGGATATGATTCGAGTGAAAAACTGTTTTTT.

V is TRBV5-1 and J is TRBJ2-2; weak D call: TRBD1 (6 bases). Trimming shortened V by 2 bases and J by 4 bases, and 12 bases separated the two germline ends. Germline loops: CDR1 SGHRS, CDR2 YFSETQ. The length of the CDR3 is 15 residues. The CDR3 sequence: CASSFTGLGTGELFF. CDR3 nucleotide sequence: TGCGCCAGCAGCTTTACAGGGTTGGGCACCGGGGAGCTGTTTTTT. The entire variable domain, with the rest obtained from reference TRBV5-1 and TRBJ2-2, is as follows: KAGVTQTPRYLIKTRGQQVTLSCSPISGHRSVSWYQQTPGQGLQFLFEYFSETQRNKGNFPGRFSGRQFSNSRSEMNVSTLELGDSALYLCASSFTGLGTGELFFGEGSRLTVL.

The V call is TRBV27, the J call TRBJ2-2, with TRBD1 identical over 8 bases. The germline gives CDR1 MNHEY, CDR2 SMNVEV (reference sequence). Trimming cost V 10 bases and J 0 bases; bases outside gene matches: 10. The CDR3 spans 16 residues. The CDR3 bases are TGTGCCACCCGTCGATCGACAGGGGCGAACACCGGGGAGCTGTTTTTT. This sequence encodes CATRRSTGANTGELFF.

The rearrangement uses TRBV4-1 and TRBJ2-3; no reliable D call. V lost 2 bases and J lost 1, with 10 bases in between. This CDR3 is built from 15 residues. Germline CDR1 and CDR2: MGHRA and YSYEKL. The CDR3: CASSQIGGGTDTQYF. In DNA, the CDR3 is TGCGCCAGCAGCCAAATAGGCGGAGGCACAGATACGCAGTATTTT.

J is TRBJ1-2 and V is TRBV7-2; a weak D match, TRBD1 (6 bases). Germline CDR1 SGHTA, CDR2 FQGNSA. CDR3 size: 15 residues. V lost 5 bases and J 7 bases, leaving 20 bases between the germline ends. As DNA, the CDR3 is TGTGCCAGCAGCCCATCTACGGGGGGCGCCTCTGGCTACACCTTC. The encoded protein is CASSPSTGGASGYTF.

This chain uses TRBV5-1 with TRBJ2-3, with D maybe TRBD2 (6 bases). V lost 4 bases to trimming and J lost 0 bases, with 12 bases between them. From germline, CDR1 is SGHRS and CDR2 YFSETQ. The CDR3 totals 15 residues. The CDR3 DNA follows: TGCGCCAGCAGCGCGGGATTGCAAAGCACAGATACGCAGTATTTT. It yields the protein CASSAGLQSTDTQYF.

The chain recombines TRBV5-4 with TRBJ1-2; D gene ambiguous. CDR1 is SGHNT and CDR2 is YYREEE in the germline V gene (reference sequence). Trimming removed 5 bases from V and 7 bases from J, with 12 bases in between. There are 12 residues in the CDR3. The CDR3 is CASRTIRGGYTF. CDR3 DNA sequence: TGTGCCAGCAGGACTATTCGGGGTGGCTACACCTTC.

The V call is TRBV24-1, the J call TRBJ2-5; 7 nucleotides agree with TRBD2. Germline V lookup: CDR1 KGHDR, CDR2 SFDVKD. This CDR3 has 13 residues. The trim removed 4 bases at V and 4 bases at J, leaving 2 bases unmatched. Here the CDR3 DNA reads TGTGCCACCAGTGAGGGGGGGTCAGAGACCCAGTACTTC. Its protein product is CATSEGGSETQYF.

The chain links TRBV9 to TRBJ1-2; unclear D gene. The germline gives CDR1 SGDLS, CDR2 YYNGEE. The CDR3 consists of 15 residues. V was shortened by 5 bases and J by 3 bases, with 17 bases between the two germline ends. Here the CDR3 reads CASSTIGEVDYGYTF. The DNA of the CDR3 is TGTGCCAGCAGTACCATCGGGGAAGTGGACTATGGCTACACCTTC.

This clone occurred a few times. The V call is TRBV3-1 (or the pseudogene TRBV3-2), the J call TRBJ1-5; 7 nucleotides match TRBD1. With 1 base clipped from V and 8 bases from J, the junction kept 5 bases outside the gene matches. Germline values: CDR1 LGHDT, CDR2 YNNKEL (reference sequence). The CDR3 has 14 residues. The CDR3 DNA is TGTGCCAGCAGCCAAGGACAGGGTAATAAGCCCCAGCATTTT. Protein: CASSQGQGNKPQHF.

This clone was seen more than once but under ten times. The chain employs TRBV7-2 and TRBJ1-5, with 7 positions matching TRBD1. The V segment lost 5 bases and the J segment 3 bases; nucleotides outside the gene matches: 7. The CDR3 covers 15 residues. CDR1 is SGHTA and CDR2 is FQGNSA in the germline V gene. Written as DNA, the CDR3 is TGTGCCAGCAGCCCGGGACAGACTGCCAATCAGCCCCAGCATTTT. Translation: CASSPGQTANQPQHF.

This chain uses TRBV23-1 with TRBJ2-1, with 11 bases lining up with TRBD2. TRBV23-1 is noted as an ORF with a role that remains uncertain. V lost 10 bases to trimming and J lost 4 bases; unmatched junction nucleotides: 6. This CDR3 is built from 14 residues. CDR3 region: CATCLAGGYNEQFF. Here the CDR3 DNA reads TGCGCCACCTGCCTAGCGGGGGGATACAATGAGCAGTTCTTC.

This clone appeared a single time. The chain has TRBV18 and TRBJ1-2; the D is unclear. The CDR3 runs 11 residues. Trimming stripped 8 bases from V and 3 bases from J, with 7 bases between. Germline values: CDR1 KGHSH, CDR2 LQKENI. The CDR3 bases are TGTGCCAGCGGTCTAGACTATGGCTACACCTTC. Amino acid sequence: CASGLDYGYTF.

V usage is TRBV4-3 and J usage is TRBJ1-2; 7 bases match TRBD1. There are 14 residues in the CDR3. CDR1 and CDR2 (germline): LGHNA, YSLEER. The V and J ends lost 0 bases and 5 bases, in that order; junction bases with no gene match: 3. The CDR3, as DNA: TGCGCCAGCAGCCAAGACCAGGGGGGATATGGCTACACCTTC. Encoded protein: CASSQDQGGYGYTF.

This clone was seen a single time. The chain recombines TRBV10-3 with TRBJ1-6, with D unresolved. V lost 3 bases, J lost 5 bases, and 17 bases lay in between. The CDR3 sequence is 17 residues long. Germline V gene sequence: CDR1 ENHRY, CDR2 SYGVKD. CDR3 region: CAISDRVLRRNNSPLHF. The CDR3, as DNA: TGTGCCATCAGTGACCGGGTCCTGCGAAGGAATAATTCACCCCTCCACTTT.

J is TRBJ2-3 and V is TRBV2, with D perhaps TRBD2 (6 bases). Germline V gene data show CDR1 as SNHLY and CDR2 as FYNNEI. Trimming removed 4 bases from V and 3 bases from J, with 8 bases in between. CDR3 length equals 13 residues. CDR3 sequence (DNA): TGTGCCAGCAGTGGACGGGGGACAGATACGCAGTATTTT. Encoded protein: CASSGRGTDTQYF.

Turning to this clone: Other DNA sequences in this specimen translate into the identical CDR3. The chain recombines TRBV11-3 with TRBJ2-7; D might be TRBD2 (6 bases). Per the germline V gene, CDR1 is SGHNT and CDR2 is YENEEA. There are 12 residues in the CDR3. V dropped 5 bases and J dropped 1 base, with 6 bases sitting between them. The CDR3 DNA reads TGTGCCAGCAGCCGGGGGTCCTACGAGCAGTACTTC. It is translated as CASSRGSYEQYF.

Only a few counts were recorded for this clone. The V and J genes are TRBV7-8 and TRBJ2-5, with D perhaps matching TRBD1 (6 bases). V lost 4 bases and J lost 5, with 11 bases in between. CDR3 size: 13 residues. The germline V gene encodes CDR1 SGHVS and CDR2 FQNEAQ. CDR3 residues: CASSSGQRETQYF. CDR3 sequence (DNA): TGTGCCAGCAGCTCCGGACAGAGGGAGACCCAGTACTTC.

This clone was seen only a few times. The CDR3 spells CASSSGQNTEAFF. CDR3 DNA sequence: TGTGCCAGCTCATCAGGACAGAACACTGAAGCTTTCTTT. The chain recombines TRBV18 with TRBJ1-1, with D possibly being TRBD1 (5 bases). Trimming shortened V by 5 bases and J by 1 base, and 8 bases separated the two germline ends. This CDR3 comprises 13 residues. CDR1 is KGHSH, CDR2 LQKENI, per germline.

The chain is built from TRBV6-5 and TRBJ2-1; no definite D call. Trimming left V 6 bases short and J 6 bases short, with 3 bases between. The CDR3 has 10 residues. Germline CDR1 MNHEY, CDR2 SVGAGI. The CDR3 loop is CASSRNEQFF. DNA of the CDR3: TGTGCCAGCAGCCGCAATGAGCAGTTCTTC.